This paragraph reports one T cell receptor (beta chain). The V gene's germline CDR1 is MNHEY and CDR2 SMNVEV (reference sequence). CDR3 size: 14 residues. V shed 5 bases, J shed 8 bases, and the junction held 8 bases outside the gene matches. This sample was taken from a study of blood T cell repertoires in COVID-19. Looking at the study overall: Acute and convalescent COVID-19 samples came from the United States, Italy and Spain.

Authors' analysis steps: By means of reference gene primer amplification, nucleated cell counts were estimated. Produced via immunoSEQ multiplex PCR; TCRdb's table is partial and in-frame only. The V and J calls and clone size are taken from that table; D and trimming were inferred from the DNA. The sample has some 250,000 clones; 88% are singletons. The receptor was derived from a middle-aged woman who had recovered from COVID-19. The chain combines TRBV27 with TRBJ1-4, with 7 bases matching TRBD1. The sample comprised peripheral blood. CDR3: CASSPGRGWEKLFF. CDR3 in DNA: TGTGCCAGCAGTCCAGGCAGGGGGTGGGAAAAACTGTTTTTT. The full variable domain, in which reference TRBV27 and TRBJ1-4 provide the parts outside the CDR3, is EAQVTQNPRYLITVTGKKLTVTCSQNMNHEYMSWYRQDPGLGLRQIYYSMNVEVTDKGDVPEGYKVSRKEKRNFPLILESPSPNQTSLYFCASSPGRGWEKLFFGSGTQLSVL.